This is a list of T cell receptor beta chains from one sample in a study of blood T cell repertoires in COVID-19. Only in-frame clones appear in the TCRdb table, and some are missing; sequencing was by immunoSEQ multiplex PCR. The sample includes around 130,000 clones, less than 90% of them seen just once. Material: peripheral blood. Receptors originate from a human donor with COVID-19, enrolled during active disease. The donor label of this sample is uncertain. Both conserved end residues are part of each CDR3. Fields, in order: V gene, J gene, D gene, clone size, CDR3 DNA, CDR3 protein. The D gene is left open where the match is weak. Part of the rows lack a size; the others show once, few, many or a class for expanded clones.

>TRBV7-9|TRBJ2-7|TRBD1|-
TGTGCCAGCAGCCCCGAGGCGGGGACAGGTCTCTACGAGCAGTACTTC
CASSPEAGTGLYEQYF
>TRBV4-1|TRBJ1-4|-|-
TGCGCCAGCAGCCCCGAACCGGGGGCAACTAATGAAAAACTGTTTTTT
CASSPEPGATNEKLFF
>TRBV18|TRBJ2-7|-|-
TGTGCCAGCTCACGGACAGAAAGGGTACGGGAGCAGTACTTC
CASSRTERVREQYF
>TRBV29-1|TRBJ1-2|-|-
TGCAGCGTTGGGGTCGGGATTGCCGCTAACTATGGCTACACCTTC
CSVGVGIAANYGYTF
>TRBV5-4|TRBJ2-3|-|-
TGTGCCAGCAGTCCGGACAGTCGCACAGATACGCAGTATTTT
CASSPDSRTDTQYF
>TRBV9|TRBJ2-5|TRBD2|-
TGTGCCAGCAGCGTAGGAAGAGTAGCGGGGGCCCAAGAGACCCAGTACTTC
CASSVGRVAGAQETQYF
>TRBV9|TRBJ1-1|-|few
TGTGCCAGCAGCGGGACACAGTGGAGCACTGAAGCTTTCTTT
CASSGTQWSTEAFF
>TRBV21-1|TRBJ1-3|-|-
TGTGCCAGCAGCAAAGGGGGGACAGGGATCTCTGGAAACACCATATATTTT
CASSKGGTGISGNTIYF
>TRBV12-3/TRBV12-4|TRBJ2-7|-|-
TGTGCCAGCAGTTGGAGCTCCTACGAGCAGTACTTC
CASSWSSYEQYF
>TRBV19|TRBJ2-7|-|once
TGTGCCAGTAGTTTGGGACACCACTACGAGCAGTACTTC
CASSLGHHYEQYF
>TRBV18|TRBJ2-6|TRBD2|-
TGTGCCAGCTTCCCGGGGGGGACCCCCTCCTCTGGGGCCAACGTCCTGACTTTC
CASFPGGTPSSGANVLTF
>TRBV5-1|TRBJ2-3|TRBD1|-
TGCGCCAGCAGCTTGGAGGGGGCCCCCGAAGATACGCAGTATTTT
CASSLEGAPEDTQYF
>TRBV5-4|TRBJ2-1|-|-
TGTGCCAGCAGCTCTACAGGGTACAATGAGCAGTTCTTC
CASSSTGYNEQFF